The clone carrying this T cell receptor (beta chain) appeared a single time. Its antigen is unidentified. Sequencing was performed with immunoSEQ multiplex PCR; in TCRdb, only in-frame clones are kept and a portion is missing. The sample lists some 5,000 clones; around 86% were seen once. These data originate in a study of hypomethylating agent response in myelodysplastic syndrome. Study background: Patients with myelodysplastic syndrome were roughly ten male and 2 female. About 6 patients responded with complete response or hematologic improvement; roughly five did not. Broader study findings: Non-responders showed more contracted clonotypes post-treatment, while responders showed more novel ones. Whether shared GLIPH2 clusters recognize novel MDS antigens was not confirmed.

The CDR3 totals 15 residues. The germline CDR1 and CDR2 sequences are MDHEN and SYDVKM. The germline V and J ends were trimmed by 2 bases and 2 bases, with 9 bases remaining between them. This specimen consisted of bone marrow, obtained before or after starting hypomethylating agent treatment for myelodysplastic syndrome (not recorded which). The receptor was derived from a human donor with myelodysplastic syndrome. The V gene is TRBV28, the J gene TRBJ2-2; D is perhaps TRBD2 (5 bases). This chain's CDR3 is CASSLRGFNTGELFF. The CDR3 DNA sequence: TGTGCCAGCAGTTTACGCGGGTTCAACACCGGGGAGCTGTTTTTT.